This record covers a single TCR beta chain. The antigen is unknown. The CDR3 is 15 residues long. V shed 8 bases and J shed 4 bases, with 17 bases lying between them. Germline loops: CDR1 MDHEN, CDR2 SYDVKM. Evenly divided among several immunoSEQ plates was the genomic DNA of each subset. Using immunoSEQ multiplex PCR, the repertoire was profiled, and TCRdb retains in-frame clones only, with some absent. The sample contains some 1 million clones, about 70% of which appear only once. This specimen comes from a study of shared clonotypes between healthy human individuals. About the study: For every donor, three CD4 naive, three CD4 memory, two CD8 naive and one CD8 memory plates were used.

Study observations and caveats: Depth of sequencing was expected to influence donor clonotype sharing.

CD4+ cells underwent separation, giving CD45RA+ naive and CD45RA-negative memory subsets. The V and J genes are TRBV28 and TRBJ2-2, with a tentative D call TRBD2 (7 bases). Sequenced input: memory CD4+ T cells sorted from blood. The subset: CD45RA-negative fraction. This clonotype originated in a young man in good health. The CDR3 DNA reads as TGTGCCAGCGTGGGGAACGGGGGGCGCACCGGGGAGCTGTTTTTT. This encodes CASVGNGGRTGELFF.